The T cell receptor beta chain under discussion was sequenced for a study of T cell repertoires in cytomegalovirus infection. Looking at the study overall: An indication of both CMV infection and matching HLA type came from public TCR beta signatures. Study-wide results and caveats: Cumulative frequency (of public TCR beta family members) identified carriers of CMV plus the relevant HLA. Dominant in the ex vivo response were TCR beta clonotypes restricted by HLA-C and specific for CMV.

Germline CDR1 is SGHTA and CDR2 is FQGNSA. The CDR3 is 14 amino acids. Trimming took 5 bases from V and 7 from J, leaving 17 bases between them. TCRdb re-analysed the reads in MiXCR, keeping a single row per CDR3 protein. The repertoire has about 740,000 distinct CDR3 sequences, approximately 34% of them found once; the top ten carry 2.5% to 3.5%. This clonotype has at least ten counts. The antigen is undetermined. This TCR derives from a human donor in good health (CMV status not recorded). Some clones in this sample may be carry-over from other donors' samples. Sequenced input: PBMCs. The chain is built from TRBV7-2 and TRBJ1-2, with D uncertain. The chain's CDR3 is CASSPRTGVGGYTF. In DNA, the CDR3 is TGTGCCAGCAGCCCCCGGACGGGAGTCGGTGGCTACACCTTC.